The 24 T cell receptor beta chains below all came from one sample that was sequenced in a study of glioma-infiltrating T cells. The iRepertoire nested amplicon-rescue multiplex PCR amplified TCR alpha and beta CDR3s from RNA. TCRdb used MiXCR to reprocess the multiplex PCR reads, holding one entry per CDR3 protein. The sample consists of roughly 100,000 distinct CDR3 sequences, about 37% of them appearing once. The source material was glioma tissue, nonneoplastic brain tissue, or PBMCs (not recorded which). Receptors were obtained from a human donor with low-grade glioma or glioblastoma, undergoing nonglioma brain surgery, or in good health (not recorded which).

The table lists this clonotype with a count of one. This could be a read error, since a much larger clone is one nucleotide away. The chain employs TRBV29-1 and TRBJ2-7; unclear D gene. In germline, CDR1 is SQVTM, CDR2 ANQGSEA. The CDR3 loop spans 12 amino acids. V was trimmed by 4 bases and J by 3 bases, leaving 10 bases between them. In DNA, the CDR3 is TGCAGCGTTGTTGCACGGGTCTACGAGCAGTACTTC. Translated, it gives CSVVARVYEQYF.

A single count supports this clonotype. The junction shows a germline mismatch at one end, possibly a read error. This chain links TRBV20-1 with TRBJ2-1; 12 bases are a match to TRBD2. The CDR3 has 18 residues. The germline CDR1 and CDR2 sequences are DFQATT and SNEGSKA (reference sequence). The DNA for the CDR3 is TGCAGTGCTAAACCCCTTCGGACTAGCGGGGATTCATACAATGAGCAGTCCTTC. Amino acid sequence: CSAKPLRTSGDSYNEQSF.

This chain uses TRBV5-5 with TRBJ1-2; D uncertain. The CDR3 is made up of 16 amino acids. The germline V gene encodes CDR1 SGHKS and CDR2 YYEKEE (reference sequence). Trimming removed 1 base at V and 5 bases at J, with 18 bases between. CDR3 DNA sequence: TGTGCCAGCAGCTTGTTTTATTCAGGACTCTTATATGGCTACACCTTC. Translating gives CASSLFYSGLLYGYTF.

With respect to this clonotype: The junction and the germline gene differ at one end; a read error may be behind it. This rearrangement joins TRBV7-2 to TRBJ2-1; D ambiguous. The CDR3 has 15 residues. Germline loops: CDR1 SGHTA, CDR2 FQGNSA. The CDR3 sequence is CASSLGSRIGNEQLF. CDR3 nucleotide sequence: TGTGCCAGCAGCTTAGGTAGCAGGATTGGGAATGAGCAGTTATTC.

The sample holds many counts of this clonotype. The chain carries TRBV3-1 and TRBJ2-3, with 13 bases fitting TRBD2. J lost 7 bases, V lost 7 bases, and 5 bases had no gene match. The CDR3 runs 14 residues. Germline CDR1 reads LGHDT; CDR2 reads YNNKEL (reference sequence). The CDR3 nucleotides read TGTGCCAGCACCCGGACTAGCGGGAGTAATACGCAGTATTTT. Its protein is CASTRTSGSNTQYF.

Note on this clonotype: A much larger clone sits a single nucleotide away, making a read error possible. This likely comes from a read error, as the CDR3 has no conserved phenylalanine or tryptophan at its end. V gene TRBV7-9 combines with J gene TRBJ2-4; 15 bases are shared with TRBD2. CDR3 length: 19 amino acids. Germline assignment: CDR1 SEHNR and CDR2 FQNEAQ (reference sequence). With V trimmed by 5 bases and J by 2 bases, 10 bases remained unmatched. CDR3 coding DNA: TGTGCCAGCAGCCCGCCGGGACTAGCGGGAGGTGGCCCCAAAAACATTCAGTACCTC. Its protein is CASSPPGLAGGGPKNIQYL.

This clonotype occurred many times. The chain joins TRBV19 to TRBJ2-7, with TRBD1 identical over 8 bases. The CDR3 spans 15 residues. Germline loops: CDR1 LNHDA, CDR2 SQIVND (reference sequence). V shed 6 bases and J 6 bases; nucleotides not matched to a gene: 13. The CDR3 here is CASSLGQVPWAEQYF. The CDR3, as DNA: TGTGCCAGTAGCCTGGGACAGGTCCCTTGGGCCGAGCAGTACTTC.

V usage is TRBV6-1 and J usage is TRBJ2-1, with D unclear. The V end lost 8 bases, the J end lost 1 base, and 9 bases lay between the germline ends. Germline V gene sequence: CDR1 MNHNS, CDR2 SASEGT. This CDR3 is 13 amino acids long. The CDR3 reads CASRRESYNEQFF. The DNA for the CDR3 is TGTGCCAGCCGAAGGGAATCCTACAATGAGCAGTTCTTC.

Details on this clonotype: This may be a read error: a much more frequent sequence differs by one nucleotide. This rearrangement joins TRBV6-2 or TRBV6-3 to TRBJ2-1; D may be TRBD1 or TRBD2 (5 bases each). This CDR3 is built from 12 residues. Germline loops: CDR1 MNHEY, CDR2 SVGEGT. The CDR3 DNA is TGTGCCAGCAAAGAGGGGTGCAATGAGAAGTTCTTC. Protein product: CASKEGCNEKFF.

The V gene is TRBV3-1, the J gene TRBJ2-1; the match to TRBD1 covers 11 bases. J lost 8 bases, V lost 0 bases, and 6 bases had no gene match. CDR3 size: 16 residues. Germline CDR1 and CDR2: LGHDT and YNNKEL (reference sequence). CDR3 sequence reads: CASSQDLDRGRHEQFF. CDR3 nucleotides: TGTGCCAGCAGCCAAGATTTGGACAGGGGGCGTCATGAGCAGTTCTTC.

In its sample, this clonotype was seen many times. The J gene is TRBJ2-1, the V gene TRBV5-6; TRBD2 matches 14 bases. CDR3 length: 16 amino acids. V shed 1 base and J 8 bases; nucleotides not matched to a gene: 5. Germline CDR1 is SGHDT and CDR2 is YYEEEE. Written as DNA, the CDR3 is TGTGCCAGCAGCTTGCGGGGGACTAGCGGGAGAGATGAGCAGTTCTTC. It specifies CASSLRGTSGRDEQFF.

There are many counts of this clonotype. The chain combines TRBV4-1 with TRBJ2-5; no definite D call. The V and J ends lost 0 bases and 2 bases respectively, with 7 bases between them. The germline V gene has CDR1 MGHRA and CDR2 YSYEKL. The CDR3 sequence is 14 residues long. CDR3 in amino acids: CASSQELRQETQYF. CDR3 nucleotides: TGCGCCAGCAGCCAAGAACTGAGGCAAGAGACCCAGTACTTC.

The rearrangement joins TRBV15 to TRBJ1-4; D uncertain. The CDR3 consists of 16 residues. Germline V gene sequence: CDR1 LNHNV, CDR2 YYDKDF (reference sequence). V lost 0 bases and J lost 11, with 19 bases in between. The CDR3 loop reads CATSRDTRGDKEKLFF. CDR3 sequence (DNA): TGTGCCACCAGCAGAGACACGCGCGGAGACAAAGAGAAACTGTTTTTT.

This clonotype was picked up many times. The genes are TRBV5-1 and TRBJ1-2; 7 nucleotides agree with TRBD1. The CDR3 loop spans 13 amino acids. The V gene end was trimmed by 8 bases and the J gene end by 5 bases; junction bases not matched to a gene: 9. Germline V gene data show CDR1 as SGHRS and CDR2 as YFSETQ. CDR3 loop: CASTYRGEYGYTF. CDR3 nucleotides: TGCGCCAGTACATACAGGGGTGAATATGGCTACACCTTC.

This clonotype was seen at least ten times. The V call is TRBV14, the J call TRBJ1-1; D is unclear. This CDR3 has 15 residues. Germline CDR1 is SGHDN and CDR2 is FVKESK. Trimming took 1 base from V and 0 from J, leaving 9 bases between them. The CDR3 DNA is TGTGCCAGCAGCCAAGGTAGGGCTTTGAACACTGAAGCTTTCTTT. It is translated as CASSQGRALNTEAFF. The variable domain in full, completed from reference TRBV14 and TRBJ1-1, reads EAGVTQFPSHSVIEKGQTVTLRCDPISGHDNLYWYRRVMGKEIKFLLHFVKESKQDESGMPNNRFLAERTGGTYSTLKVQPAELEDSGVYFCASSQGRALNTEAFFGQGTRLTVV.

Worth noting for this clonotype: This clone may be a read error of a much larger clone one base away. It is likely a read error, because the conserved phenylalanine at the end of the CDR3 is missing. The chain's CDR3 is CASSIPGQGLYEQYL. CDR3 bases: TGTGCCAGTAGTATCCCGGGACAGGGCCTCTACGAGCAGTACCTC. The chain is built from TRBV19 and TRBJ2-7, with 9 bases matching TRBD1. This CDR3 is built from 15 residues. Germline V gives CDR1 LNHDA, CDR2 SQIVND (reference sequence). V lost 3 bases, J lost 3 bases, and 6 bases stayed unmatched.

A remark on this clonotype: One end of the junction does not line up with germline, which may come from a read error. The V gene is TRBV28, the J gene TRBJ2-5, with D unclear. The CDR3 consists of 14 residues. The germline V gene encodes CDR1 MDHEN and CDR2 SYDVKM. CDR3 in DNA: TGTGCCAGCAGTCCCCCGGACCGGCAAGAGACACAGTACTTC. Its translation: CASSPPDRQETQYF.

As regards this clonotype: A much more abundant neighbour one base away suggests this may be a read error. The J gene is TRBJ2-5, the V gene TRBV11-2, with 7 bases identical to TRBD1. The CDR3 has 15 amino acids. Germline-derived CDR1 and CDR2 are SGHAT and FQNNGV. V dropped 7 bases and J dropped 8; count of bases not matched to a gene: 16. Written as DNA, the CDR3 is TGTGCCAGCAACGAGACAGGGCTCATGACAGATACCCAGTACTTC. Translated: CASNETGLMTDTQYF.

The sample holds many counts of this clonotype. The gene calls are TRBV19 and TRBJ1-2; D gene ambiguous. This CDR3 spans 12 amino acids. Germline lookup yields CDR1 LNHDA and CDR2 SQIVND (reference sequence). V dropped 5 bases and J dropped 8 bases, with 12 bases sitting between them. The CDR3 coding sequence is TGTGCCAGTAGTTGGACGGCGATGGGCTACACCTTC. Translation: CASSWTAMGYTF.

As for this clonotype: Given a much more abundant clone one base away, this may be a read error. This chain uses TRBV29-1 with TRBJ2-1; a possible D gene is TRBD1 (6 bases). The V gene's germline CDR1 is SQVTM and CDR2 ANQGSEA. The CDR3 is 13 residues long. The CDR3 spells CSVGTEFYNEQSF. CDR3 coding DNA: TGCAGCGTTGGGACAGAATTCTACAATGAGCAGTCCTTC.

As regards this clonotype: The junction does not match germline at one end; this may be a read error. This sequence joins TRBV6-6 and TRBJ1-4; D might be TRBD1 (5 bases). Germline V gene sequence: CDR1 MNHNY, CDR2 SVGAGI (reference sequence). CDR3 length: 14 amino acids. Here the CDR3 DNA reads TGTGCCAGCAGTGGAGGGACTACGAGTGAAAAACTGTTCTTT. It is translated as CASSGGTTSEKLFF.

As for this clonotype: Germline and junction disagree at one end, which may indicate a read error. The chain combines TRBV29-1 with TRBJ2-1; possibly TRBD2 for D (7 bases). CDR3 length: 21 amino acids. The germline CDR1 and CDR2 sequences are SQVTM and ANQGSEA. Here the CDR3 DNA reads TGCAGCGTTGTTTCGATCGGAGTGCTGGGGGGCGGCAGCGGGATTTACAATGATCAGTTCTTC. Amino acid sequence: CSVVSIGVLGGGSGIYNDQFF.

A word on this clonotype: This could be a read error, since a much larger clone is one nucleotide away. The chain recombines TRBV5-1 with TRBJ1-2; D not certain. The CDR3 extends over 15 amino acids. Germline V gives CDR1 SGHRS, CDR2 YFSETQ. The CDR3 DNA reads as TGCGCCAGCAGCTTCTCCGGGAGCGATTCCTATGCCTACACCTTC. This encodes CASSFSGSDSYAYTF.

Worth noting for this clonotype: A read error may produce the germline difference seen at one junction end. The chain links TRBV15 to TRBJ2-1; TRBD2 aligns across 8 bases. Per germline, CDR1 LNHNV and CDR2 YYDKDF (reference sequence). There are 17 residues in the CDR3. CDR3 residues: CATSREKAGDRYNEQSF. In DNA, the CDR3 is TGTGCCACCAGCAGAGAGAAAGCGGGGGATAGATACAATGAGCAGTCCTTC.